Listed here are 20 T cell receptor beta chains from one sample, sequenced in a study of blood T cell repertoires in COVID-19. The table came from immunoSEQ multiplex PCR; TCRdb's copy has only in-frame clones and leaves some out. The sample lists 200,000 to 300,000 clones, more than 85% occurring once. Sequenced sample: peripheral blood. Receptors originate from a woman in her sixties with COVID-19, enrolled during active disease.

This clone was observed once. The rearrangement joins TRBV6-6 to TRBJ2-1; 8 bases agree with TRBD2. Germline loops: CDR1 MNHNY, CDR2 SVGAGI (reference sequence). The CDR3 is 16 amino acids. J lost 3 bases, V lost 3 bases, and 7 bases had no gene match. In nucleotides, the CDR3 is TGTGCCAGCAGTTATCGAAGACTAGCGCACTACAATGAGCAGTTCTTC. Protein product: CASSYRRLAHYNEQFF.

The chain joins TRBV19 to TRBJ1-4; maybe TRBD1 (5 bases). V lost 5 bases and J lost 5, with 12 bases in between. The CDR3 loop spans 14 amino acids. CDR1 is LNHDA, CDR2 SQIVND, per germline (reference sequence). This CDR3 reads CASSPAGRNEKLFF. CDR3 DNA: TGTGCCAGTAGTCCCGCAGGGAGGAATGAAAAACTGTTTTTT.

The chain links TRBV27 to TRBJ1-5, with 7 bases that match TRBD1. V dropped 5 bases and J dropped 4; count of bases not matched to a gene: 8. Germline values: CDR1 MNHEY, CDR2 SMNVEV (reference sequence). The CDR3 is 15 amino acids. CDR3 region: CASSSHRGLNQPQHF. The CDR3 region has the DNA TGTGCCAGCAGTAGCCACAGGGGACTTAATCAGCCCCAGCATTTT.

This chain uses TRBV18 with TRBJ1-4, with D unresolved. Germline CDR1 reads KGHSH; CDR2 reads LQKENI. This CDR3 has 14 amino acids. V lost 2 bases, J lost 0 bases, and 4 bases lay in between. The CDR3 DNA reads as TGTGCCAGCTCACCAGACACAACTAATGAAAAACTGTTTTTT. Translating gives CASSPDTTNEKLFF.

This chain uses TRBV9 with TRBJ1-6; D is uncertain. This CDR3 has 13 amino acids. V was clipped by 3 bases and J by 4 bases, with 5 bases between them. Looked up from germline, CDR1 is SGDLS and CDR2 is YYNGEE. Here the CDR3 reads CASSAPYNSPLHF. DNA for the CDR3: TGTGCCAGCAGCGCCCCTTATAATTCACCCCTCCACTTT.

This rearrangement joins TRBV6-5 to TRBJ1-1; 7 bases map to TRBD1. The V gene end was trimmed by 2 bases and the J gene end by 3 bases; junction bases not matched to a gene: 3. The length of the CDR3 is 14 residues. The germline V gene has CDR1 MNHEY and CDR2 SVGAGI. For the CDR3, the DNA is TGTGCCAGCAGTTACCGACAGGGCTACACTGAAGCTTTCTTT. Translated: CASSYRQGYTEAFF.

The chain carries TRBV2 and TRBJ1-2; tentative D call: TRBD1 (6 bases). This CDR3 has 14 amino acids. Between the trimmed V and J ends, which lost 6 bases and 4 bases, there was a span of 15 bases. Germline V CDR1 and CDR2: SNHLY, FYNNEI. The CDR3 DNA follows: TGTGCCAGCAGGGGGGCACGACGGAGCTATGGCTACACCTTC. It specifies CASRGARRSYGYTF.

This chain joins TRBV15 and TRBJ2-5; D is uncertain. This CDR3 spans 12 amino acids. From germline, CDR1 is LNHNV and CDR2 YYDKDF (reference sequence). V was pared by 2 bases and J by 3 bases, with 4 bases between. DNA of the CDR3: TGTGCCACCAGCAGACAAAAAGAGACCCAGTACTTC. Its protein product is CATSRQKETQYF.

In DNA, the CDR3 is TGTGCCAGCAGCCCGAGCGGGAGGGCGGGAGAGACCCAGTACTTC. Translated: CASSPSGRAGETQYF. The chain carries TRBV28 and TRBJ2-5; 10 bases agree with TRBD2. J gave up 4 bases and V 6 bases, and 8 bases lay outside the gene matches. The CDR3 spans 15 residues. The germline V gene has CDR1 MDHEN and CDR2 SYDVKM.

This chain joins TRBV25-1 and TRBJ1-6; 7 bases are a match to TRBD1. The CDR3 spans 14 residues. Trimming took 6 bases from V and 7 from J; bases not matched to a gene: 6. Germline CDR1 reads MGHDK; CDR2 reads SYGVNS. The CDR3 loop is CASRAGTVNSPLHF. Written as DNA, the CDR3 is TGTGCCAGCAGAGCCGGGACAGTCAATTCACCCCTCCACTTT.

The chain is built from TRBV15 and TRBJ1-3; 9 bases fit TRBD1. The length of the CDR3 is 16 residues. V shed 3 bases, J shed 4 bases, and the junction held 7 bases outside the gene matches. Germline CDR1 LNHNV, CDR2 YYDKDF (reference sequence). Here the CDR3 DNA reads TGTGCCACCAGCAGCGGACAGGGGAGTTCCGGAAACACCATATATTTT. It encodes CATSSGQGSSGNTIYF.

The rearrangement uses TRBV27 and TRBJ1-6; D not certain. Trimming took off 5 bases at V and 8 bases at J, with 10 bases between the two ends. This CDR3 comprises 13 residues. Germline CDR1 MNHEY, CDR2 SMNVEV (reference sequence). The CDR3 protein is CASSPSPHSPLHF. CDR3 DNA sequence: TGTGCCAGCAGTCCGTCCCCCCATTCACCCCTCCACTTT.

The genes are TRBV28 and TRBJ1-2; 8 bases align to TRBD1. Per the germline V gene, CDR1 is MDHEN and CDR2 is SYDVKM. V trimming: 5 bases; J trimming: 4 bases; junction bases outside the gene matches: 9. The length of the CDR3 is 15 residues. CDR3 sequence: CASSPGTGGFYGYTF. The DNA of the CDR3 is TGTGCCAGCAGTCCGGGAACAGGGGGTTTCTATGGCTACACCTTC.

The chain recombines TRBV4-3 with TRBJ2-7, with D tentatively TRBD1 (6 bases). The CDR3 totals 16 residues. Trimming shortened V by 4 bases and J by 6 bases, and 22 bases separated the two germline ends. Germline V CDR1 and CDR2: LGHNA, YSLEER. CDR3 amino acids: CASSLAVTGHLIEQYF. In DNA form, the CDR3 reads TGCGCCAGCAGCCTCGCCGTGACGGGACATCTCATCGAGCAGTACTTC.

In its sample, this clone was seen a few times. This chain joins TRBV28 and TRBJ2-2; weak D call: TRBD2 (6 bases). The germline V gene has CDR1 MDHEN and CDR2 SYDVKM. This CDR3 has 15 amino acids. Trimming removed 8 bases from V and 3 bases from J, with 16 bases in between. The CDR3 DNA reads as TGTGCCAGCCCTCCATCGGCGGGATACACCGGGGAGCTGTTTTTT. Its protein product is CASPPSAGYTGELFF.

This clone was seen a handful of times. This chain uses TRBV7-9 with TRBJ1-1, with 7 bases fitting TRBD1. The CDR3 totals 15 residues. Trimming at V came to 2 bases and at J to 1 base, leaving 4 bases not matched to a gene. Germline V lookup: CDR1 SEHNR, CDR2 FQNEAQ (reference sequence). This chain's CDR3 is CASSLTGAQNTEAFF. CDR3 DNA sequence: TGTGCCAGCAGCTTAACAGGGGCCCAGAACACTGAAGCTTTCTTT. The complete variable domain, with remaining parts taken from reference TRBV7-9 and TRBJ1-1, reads DTGVSQNPRHKITKRGQNVTFRCDPISEHNRLYWYRQTLGQGPEFLTYFQNEAQLEKSRLLSDRFSAERPKGSFSTLEIQRTEQGDSAMYLCASSLTGAQNTEAFFGQGTRLTVV.

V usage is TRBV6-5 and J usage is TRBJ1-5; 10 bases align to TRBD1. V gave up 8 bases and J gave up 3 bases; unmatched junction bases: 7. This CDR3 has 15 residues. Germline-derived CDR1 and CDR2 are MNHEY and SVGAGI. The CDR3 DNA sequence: TGTGCCAGCTGTCCCGGGACAGGGGCCAATCAGCCCCAGCATTTT. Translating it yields CASCPGTGANQPQHF.

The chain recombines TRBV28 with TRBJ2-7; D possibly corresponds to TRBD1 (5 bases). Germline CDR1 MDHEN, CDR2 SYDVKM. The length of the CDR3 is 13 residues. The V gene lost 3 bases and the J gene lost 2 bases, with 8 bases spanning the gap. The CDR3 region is CASSFWGPYEQYF. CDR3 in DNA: TGTGCCAGCAGTTTTTGGGGCCCCTACGAGCAGTACTTC.

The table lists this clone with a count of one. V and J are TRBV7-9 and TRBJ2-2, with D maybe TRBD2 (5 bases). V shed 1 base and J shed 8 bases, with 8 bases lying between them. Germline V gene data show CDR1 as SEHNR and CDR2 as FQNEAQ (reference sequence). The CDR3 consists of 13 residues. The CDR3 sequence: CASSLEGGGELFF. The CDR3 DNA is TGTGCCAGCAGCTTAGAAGGAGGAGGGGAGCTGTTTTTT.

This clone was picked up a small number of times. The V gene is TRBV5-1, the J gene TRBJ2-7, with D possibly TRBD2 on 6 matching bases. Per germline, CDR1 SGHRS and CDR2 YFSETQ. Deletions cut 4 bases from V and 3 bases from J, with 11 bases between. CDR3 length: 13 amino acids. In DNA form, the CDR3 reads TGCGCCAGCAGCAGGGAGGACTACTACGAGCAGTACTTC. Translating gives CASSREDYYEQYF.